This T cell receptor (beta chain) was documented in a study of CD8 T cells in ankylosing spondylitis. General study points: Past research had described some motif variants in reactive arthritis synovial fluid and blood.

Notes on this clonotype: Its specificity is not known.

A quantitative 5'-RACE method, one with molecular barcodes, was used to make TCR beta libraries. TCRdb analysed the 5' RACE reads with MiXCR anew, one entry per CDR3 protein. The table has about 250,000 distinct CDR3 sequences, over 15% seen once. V was trimmed by 10 bases and J by 0 bases, leaving 13 bases between them. The germline V gene encodes CDR1 LNHDA and CDR2 SQIVND (reference sequence). The CDR3 length is 13 residues. This sequence originates from a male donor with ankylosing spondylitis or in good health (not recorded which). Sequenced sample: blood, either unsorted or a sorted T cell fraction (not recorded which). This chain joins TRBV19 and TRBJ2-7; D is unclear. CDR3 bases: TGTGCCATCCAGGACGGGCTCTCCTACGAGCAGTACTTC. It specifies CAIQDGLSYEQYF.